Here is one T cell receptor beta chain with its context. The antigen is not known. The CDR3 has 15 amino acids. Between the trimmed V and J ends, which lost 3 bases and 0 bases, there was a span of 9 bases. In germline, CDR1 is MNHNS, CDR2 SASEGT. The sample is drawn from a study of OX40 agonist ivuxolimab in advanced cancers. Turning to the study itself: Ivuxolimab is a fully human IgG2 antibody that activates OX40 (CD134). Administration of intravenous ivuxolimab to patients occurred every 2 weeks at 0.01 to 10 mg/kg.

Points from the study as a whole: Normalized T-cell clonal expansion was also low in some nonresponders.

This table comes from immunoSEQ multiplex PCR, and its TCRdb copy is limited to in-frame clones, with some not included. The data hold some 96,000 clones, with approximately 91% observed a single time. This sequence was found in an adult with an advanced solid tumor such as melanoma, head and neck, liver or kidney cancer. V and J are TRBV6-1 and TRBJ1-3; weak D call: TRBD1 (5 bases). This specimen consisted of CD4+ or CD8+ T cells sorted from blood, obtained in a trial of the OX40 agonist ivuxolimab. The CDR3 nucleotides are TGTGCCAGCAGTGAGAACAGGCTCTCTGGAAACACCATATATTTT. As protein: CASSENRLSGNTIYF.